Presented here are 30 T cell receptor beta chains from one specimen sequenced in a study of cytomegalovirus exposure and HLA in healthy donors. Primers included in the PCR were 60 Vbeta and 13 Jbeta primers. Only in-frame clones appear in the TCRdb table, and some are missing; sequencing was by immunoSEQ multiplex PCR. Of fewer than 200,000 clones listed, around 80% are singletons. Source material: PBMCs. Every receptor here comes from a woman younger than 45 in good health and CMV-seronegative.

The chain links TRBV5-1 to TRBJ2-7; 9 bases align to TRBD1. V shed 0 bases, J shed 7 bases, and the junction held 11 bases outside the gene matches. The CDR3 length is 16 residues. Germline V gene sequence: CDR1 SGHRS, CDR2 YFSETQ. In DNA, the CDR3 is TGCGCCAGCAGCTTGGAGGTGGACAGGGGCTTCGGGGAGCAGTACTTC. Protein sequence: CASSLEVDRGFGEQYF.

This clone was counted between two and nine times. This chain joins TRBV6-6 and TRBJ2-1; D not certain. Germline V gene lookup returns CDR1 MNHNY and CDR2 SVGAGI (reference sequence). The CDR3 contains 13 residues. V was cut by 7 bases and J by 7 bases, with 14 bases left in between. The CDR3 region is CASTPVVENEQFF. CDR3 nucleotides: TGTGCCAGCACCCCCGTGGTTGAGAATGAGCAGTTCTTC.

This sequence joins TRBV18 and TRBJ2-5; D might be TRBD2 (6 bases). The V and J ends lost 1 base and 2 bases respectively, with 11 bases between them. The CDR3 runs to 15 residues. From germline, CDR1 is KGHSH and CDR2 LQKENI. CDR3 region: CASSPQLEGQETQYF. As DNA, the CDR3 is TGTGCCAGCTCACCACAGCTGGAGGGTCAAGAGACCCAGTACTTC.

Note on this clone: Germline is not matched at one junction end, which may reflect a read error. The chain links TRBV7-9 to TRBJ1-1; TRBD1 might be the D (5 bases). This CDR3 region has 10 residues. CDR1 is SEHNR and CDR2 is FQNEAQ in the germline V gene (reference sequence). CDR3 nucleotide sequence: TGTTCCAGTCAGGGAACTGAAGCTTTCTTT. Translation gives CSSQGTEAFF.

V and J are TRBV28 and TRBJ2-2, with 7 positions matching TRBD2. This CDR3 contains 15 residues. Unmatched junction bases numbered 11, after V lost 8 bases and J lost 5 bases. Germline lookup yields CDR1 MDHEN and CDR2 SYDVKM. The CDR3 region has the DNA TGTGCCAGCGGCTCGGCTAGCGGTGTGACCGGGGAGCTGTTTTTT. It encodes CASGSASGVTGELFF.

Notes on this clone: Mismatch with germline at one junction end may stem from a read error. The chain recombines TRBV2 with TRBJ2-1, with 9 bases lining up with TRBD2. This CDR3 spans 14 amino acids. Germline V gene lookup returns CDR1 SNHLY and CDR2 FYNNEI. The CDR3 region is CASSLAGVYNGQFF. Written as DNA, the CDR3 is TGTGCCAGCAGTTTAGCGGGAGTCTACAATGGGCAGTTCTTC.

The gene calls are TRBV28 and TRBJ1-5, with TRBD1 matching over 7 bases. The CDR3 totals 11 residues. V trimming: 6 bases; J trimming: 11 bases; junction bases outside the gene matches: 4. Germline values: CDR1 MDHEN, CDR2 SYDVKM. Here the CDR3 reads CASRITGAQHF. The CDR3 bases are TGTGCCAGCAGAATCACAGGGGCCCAGCATTTT.

The V call is TRBV11-1, the J call TRBJ1-1; D not resolved. In germline, CDR1 is SGHAT, CDR2 FQDESV (reference sequence). The CDR3 length is 13 residues. V was pared by 2 bases and J by 3 bases, with 7 bases between. This CDR3 is CASSLYAHTEAFF. The DNA for the CDR3 is TGTGCCAGCAGCTTATATGCGCACACTGAAGCTTTCTTT.

This clone was detected once. The rearrangement links TRBV6-1 to TRBJ1-1; D may be TRBD1 (6 bases). This CDR3 spans 14 amino acids. V lost 6 bases and J 0 bases, leaving 11 bases between the germline ends. CDR1 is MNHNS and CDR2 is SASEGT in the germline V gene. CDR3 sequence (DNA): TGTGCCAGCAGCCCAGGGGCGATGAACACTGAAGCTTTCTTT. This codes for CASSPGAMNTEAFF.

This clone was seen more than once but under ten times. This chain uses TRBV6-5 with TRBJ2-7; 10 nucleotides match TRBD2. Germline loops: CDR1 MNHEY, CDR2 SVGAGI. Trimming cost V 4 bases and J 5 bases; bases outside gene matches: 8. The CDR3 totals 15 residues. The CDR3 loop is CASSSGVAGGHEQYF. DNA for the CDR3: TGTGCCAGCAGTTCCGGGGTAGCGGGAGGACACGAGCAGTACTTC.

The chain employs TRBV9 and TRBJ2-2; D is perhaps TRBD1 (5 bases). This CDR3 is built from 14 residues. V lost 4 bases and J 2 bases, leaving 9 bases between the germline ends. Germline CDR1 is SGDLS and CDR2 is YYNGEE. The DNA of the CDR3 is TGTGCCAGCAGCTTAGACAGAAACACCGGGGAGCTGTTTTTT. Protein sequence: CASSLDRNTGELFF.

This clone was counted once. V usage is TRBV28 and J usage is TRBJ2-7, with 10 bases aligning to TRBD1. Trimming took 6 bases from V and 5 from J; bases not matched to a gene: 10. Germline lookup yields CDR1 MDHEN and CDR2 SYDVKM. This CDR3 comprises 15 residues. CDR3 residues: CASRSSIGTGDEQYF. DNA for the CDR3: TGTGCCAGCAGGTCCTCCATCGGGACAGGGGACGAGCAGTACTTC.

V and J are TRBV4-1 and TRBJ1-4; 7 bases agree with TRBD1. The CDR3 totals 14 residues. CDR1 and CDR2 from the germline V gene are MGHRA and YSYEKL. After removal of 2 bases from V and 6 bases from J, the junction contained 3 bases not matched to a gene. Written as DNA, the CDR3 is TGCGCCAGCAGCCAAACCGGGACAGATGAAAAACTGTTTTTT. Translated: CASSQTGTDEKLFF.

V and J are TRBV27 and TRBJ2-7; D might be TRBD2 (7 bases). This CDR3 comprises 15 residues. The V end was cut by 2 bases, the J end by 4 bases, with 15 bases between. Germline CDR1 reads MNHEY; CDR2 reads SMNVEV (reference sequence). This chain's CDR3 is CASSLKGGVSYEQYF. The CDR3 DNA reads TGTGCCAGCAGTTTAAAAGGGGGGGTATCATACGAGCAGTACTTC.

This clone was seen only once. The chain employs TRBV27 and TRBJ2-3; TRBD1 might be the D (5 bases). Germline CDR1 MNHEY, CDR2 SMNVEV (reference sequence). V was cut by 4 bases and J by 4 bases, with 15 bases left in between. The CDR3 spans 15 residues. The CDR3 sequence is CASSWRNPTADTQYF. Here the CDR3 DNA reads TGTGCCAGCAGTTGGCGGAACCCGACAGCAGATACGCAGTATTTT.

The chain carries TRBV4-1 and TRBJ1-2; D is unresolved. The length of the CDR3 is 13 residues. Trimming took off 1 base at V and 8 bases at J, with 11 bases between the two ends. Germline V gene lookup returns CDR1 MGHRA and CDR2 YSYEKL. The CDR3 sequence: CASSQVFGEGYTF. The CDR3 DNA follows: TGCGCCAGCAGCCAAGTCTTCGGTGAGGGCTACACCTTC.

This sequence joins TRBV9 and TRBJ2-7; TRBD1 matches at 11 bases. The CDR3 spans 16 residues. The germline CDR1 and CDR2 sequences are SGDLS and YYNGEE. The V segment lost 2 bases and the J segment 5 bases; nucleotides outside the gene matches: 9. The CDR3 is CASSVGPGQGVHEQYF. The CDR3 DNA follows: TGTGCCAGCAGCGTTGGGCCGGGACAGGGGGTCCACGAGCAGTACTTC. The full variable domain, its missing parts supplied by reference TRBV9 and TRBJ2-7, is DSGVTQTPKHLITATGQRVTLRCSPRSGDLSVYWYQQSLDQGLQFLIQYYNGEERAKGNILERFSAQQFPDLHSELNLSSLELGDSALYFCASSVGPGQGVHEQYFGPGTRLTVT.

This clone has more than one count but fewer than ten. The genes are TRBV9 and TRBJ2-7; possible D gene TRBD1, 6 bases. V was trimmed by 3 bases and J by 1 base, leaving 20 bases between them. Germline CDR1 SGDLS, CDR2 YYNGEE. The CDR3 consists of 17 residues. The CDR3, as DNA: TGTGCCAGCAGCGAGGGGGTGGGCTACACGGGATCCTACGAGCAGTACTTC. Protein sequence: CASSEGVGYTGSYEQYF. The full variable domain, rest sourced from reference TRBV9 and TRBJ2-7, is DSGVTQTPKHLITATGQRVTLRCSPRSGDLSVYWYQQSLDQGLQFLIQYYNGEERAKGNILERFSAQQFPDLHSELNLSSLELGDSALYFCASSEGVGYTGSYEQYFGPGTRLTVT.

Note on this clone: The conserved closing phenylalanine or tryptophan is absent in this CDR3, likely reflecting a read error. It is unclear where the CDR3 begins or ends on the DNA, so no DNA is shown, and the CDR3 is as TCRdb lists it. This chain uses TRBV28 with TRBJ1-3; the table's D call, TRBD1, has no DNA check behind it. The CDR3 is made up of 11 amino acids, end residues included. Germline V gene lookup returns CDR1 MDHEN and CDR2 SYDVKM. The CDR3 loop is CASGDGTGVSI.

The rearrangement links TRBV29-1 to TRBJ1-1; 7 bases are a match to TRBD1. The V gene end was trimmed by 5 bases and the J gene end by 0 bases; junction bases not matched to a gene: 9. This CDR3 has 15 amino acids. Germline V gene lookup returns CDR1 SQVTM and CDR2 ANQGSEA. The CDR3 sequence is CSVKPTGVMNTEAFF. The CDR3 DNA follows: TGCAGCGTTAAGCCTACAGGGGTGATGAACACTGAAGCTTTCTTT.

The chain couples TRBV10-3 to TRBJ1-4, with D perhaps TRBD1 (6 bases). In germline, CDR1 is ENHRY, CDR2 SYGVKD. V lost 8 bases and J lost 7, with 17 bases in between. This CDR3 has 14 residues. CDR3 DNA: TGTGCCATCGACAAACAGGGATTATCTGAAAAACTGTTTTTT. It yields the protein CAIDKQGLSEKLFF.

This clone was seen once. The chain couples TRBV28 to TRBJ2-1; maybe TRBD2 (8 bases). Looked up from germline, CDR1 is MDHEN and CDR2 is SYDVKM. The V gene lost 11 bases and the J gene lost 7 bases, with 24 bases spanning the gap. The CDR3 runs to 15 residues. The CDR3 bases are TGTGCCTCAGGGGGTGGGGGACTAGGCTCGAATGAGCAGTTCTTC. This sequence encodes CASGGGGLGSNEQFF.

The chain has TRBV10-3 and TRBJ2-3; 8 bases are a match to TRBD2. Trimming at V came to 3 bases and at J to 4 bases, leaving 6 bases not matched to a gene. CDR3 size: 15 residues. Germline CDR1 is ENHRY and CDR2 is SYGVKD. The CDR3 loop is CAISDPGLVADTQYF. Written as DNA, the CDR3 is TGTGCCATCAGTGACCCGGGACTAGTGGCAGATACGCAGTATTTT.

The rearrangement uses TRBV10-3 and TRBJ2-1, with TRBD2 as a possible D gene (6 bases). Trimming pared 6 bases from V and 0 bases from J, leaving 12 bases between. The CDR3 has 15 amino acids. Germline CDR1 ENHRY, CDR2 SYGVKD. The CDR3 region is CAISTRESSYNEQFF. Here the CDR3 DNA reads TGTGCCATCAGCACCCGGGAGAGCTCCTACAATGAGCAGTTCTTC.

This clone appeared a few times. This chain joins TRBV2 and TRBJ1-5; tentative D call: TRBD1 (5 bases). The CDR3 covers 13 residues. The germline gives CDR1 SNHLY, CDR2 FYNNEI. The germline V and J ends were trimmed by 6 bases and 6 bases, with 12 bases remaining between them. As DNA, the CDR3 is TGTGCCAGCAGGGAGGGGATGGGTCAGCCCCAGCATTTT. As protein: CASREGMGQPQHF. The full variable domain, rest sourced from reference TRBV2 and TRBJ1-5, is EPEVTQTPSHQVTQMGQEVILRCVPISNHLYFYWYRQILGQKVEFLVSFYNNEISEKSEIFDDQFSVERPDGSNFTLKIRSTKLEDSAMYFCASREGMGQPQHFGDGTRLSIL.

The genes are TRBV27 and TRBJ1-5; no reliable D call. Trimming stripped 2 bases from V and 2 bases from J, with 10 bases between. CDR1 MNHEY and CDR2 SMNVEV come from the germline V gene (reference sequence). CDR3 length: 15 amino acids. The CDR3 protein is CASSLVGQGNQPQHF. As DNA, the CDR3 is TGTGCCAGCAGTTTAGTGGGCCAGGGCAATCAGCCCCAGCATTTT.

This clone has a handful of counts. The chain uses TRBV14 and TRBJ2-7; 7 nucleotides agree with TRBD1. Unmatched junction bases numbered 12, after V lost 2 bases and J lost 5 bases. The CDR3 has 16 residues. CDR1 and CDR2 from the germline V gene are SGHDN and FVKESK. CDR3 in amino acids: CASSQLNLTGDHEQYF. The CDR3 DNA follows: TGTGCCAGCAGCCAATTAAATCTTACAGGGGACCACGAGCAGTACTTC.

The chain combines TRBV20-1 with TRBJ2-7; D is possibly TRBD1 (6 bases). This CDR3 contains 11 residues. V was pared by 7 bases and J by 4 bases, with 11 bases between. Germline values: CDR1 DFQATT, CDR2 SNEGSKA (reference sequence). In DNA, the CDR3 is TGCAGTGTAGCACAGGGATACGAGCAGTACTTC. Its protein is CSVAQGYEQYF.

This chain joins TRBV5-1 and TRBJ1-1, with 8 bases fitting TRBD1. The J segment lost 0 bases and the V segment lost 2 bases, leaving 0 bases of the junction unmatched. Germline V gene lookup returns CDR1 SGHRS and CDR2 YFSETQ. The CDR3 contains 14 residues. In DNA, the CDR3 is TGCGCCAGCAGCTTACAGGGGGTGAACACTGAAGCTTTCTTT. It encodes CASSLQGVNTEAFF.

The rearrangement uses TRBV7-3 and TRBJ2-3, with TRBD2 matching over 7 bases. This CDR3 has 15 residues. Trimming took 5 bases from V and 1 from J; bases not matched to a gene: 6. Germline V gene lookup returns CDR1 SGHTA and CDR2 FQGTGA. This CDR3 reads CASSRLGGGTDTQYF. CDR3 in DNA: TGTGCCAGCAGCCGACTGGGAGGGGGCACAGATACGCAGTATTTT.